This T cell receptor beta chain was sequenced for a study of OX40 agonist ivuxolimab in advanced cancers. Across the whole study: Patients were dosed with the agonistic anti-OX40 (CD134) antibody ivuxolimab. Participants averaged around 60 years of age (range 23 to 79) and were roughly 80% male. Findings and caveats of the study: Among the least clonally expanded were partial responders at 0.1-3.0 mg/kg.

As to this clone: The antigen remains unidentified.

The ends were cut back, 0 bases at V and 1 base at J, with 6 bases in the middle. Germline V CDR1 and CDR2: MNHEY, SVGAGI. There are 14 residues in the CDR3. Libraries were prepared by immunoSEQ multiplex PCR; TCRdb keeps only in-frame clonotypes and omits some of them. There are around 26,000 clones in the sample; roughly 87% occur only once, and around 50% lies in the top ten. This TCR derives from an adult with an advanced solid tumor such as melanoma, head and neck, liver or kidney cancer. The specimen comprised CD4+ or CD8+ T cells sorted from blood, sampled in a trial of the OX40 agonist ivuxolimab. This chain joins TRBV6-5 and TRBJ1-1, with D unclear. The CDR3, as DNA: TGTGCCAGCAGTTACTCATTAGGGAACACTGAAGCTTTCTTT. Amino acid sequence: CASSYSLGNTEAFF.